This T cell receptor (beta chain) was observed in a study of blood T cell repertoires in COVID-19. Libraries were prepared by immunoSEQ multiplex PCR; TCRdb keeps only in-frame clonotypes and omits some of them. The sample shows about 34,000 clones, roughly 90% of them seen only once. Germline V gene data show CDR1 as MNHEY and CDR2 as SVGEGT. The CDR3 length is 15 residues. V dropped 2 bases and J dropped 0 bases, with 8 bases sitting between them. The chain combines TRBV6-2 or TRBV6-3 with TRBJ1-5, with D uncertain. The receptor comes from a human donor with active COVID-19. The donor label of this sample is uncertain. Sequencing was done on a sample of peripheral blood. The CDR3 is CASSYGSYSNQPQHF. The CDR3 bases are TGTGCCAGCAGTTACGGGAGCTATAGCAATCAGCCCCAGCATTTT.